The 28 T cell receptor beta chains below were found in one sample sequenced in a study of cytomegalovirus exposure and HLA in healthy donors. Researchers ran the PCR with 60 Vbeta and 13 Jbeta primers. Generated by immunoSEQ multiplex PCR, the TCRdb table keeps only in-frame clones and is missing some. This table holds roughly 150,000 clones, 65% to 80% found once. What was sequenced was PBMCs. Receptors originate from a male donor in good health and CMV-seronegative.

The chain recombines TRBV6-6 with TRBJ2-2; TRBD2 is a possible D gene (7 bases). From germline, CDR1 is MNHNY and CDR2 SVGAGI (reference sequence). Trimming removed 6 bases at V and 3 bases at J, with 14 bases between. The CDR3 is made up of 15 amino acids. CDR3 sequence reads: CASRPRGADTGELFF. The CDR3 DNA reads TGTGCCAGCAGACCCCGGGGGGCCGACACCGGGGAGCTGTTTTTT.

This chain joins TRBV30 and TRBJ2-1; tentatively, D is TRBD2 (6 bases). Trimming pared 4 bases from V and 5 bases from J, leaving 18 bases between. This CDR3 has 15 amino acids. Germline V gene lookup returns CDR1 GTSNPN and CDR2 SVGIG (reference sequence). CDR3 sequence: CAWNPPRGLHNEQFF. The CDR3 DNA reads TGTGCCTGGAACCCCCCCCGGGGGTTACACAATGAGCAGTTCTTC.

The chain links TRBV4-2 to TRBJ2-1, with 7 bases identical to TRBD1. This CDR3 region has 16 residues. V shed 0 bases and J 2 bases; nucleotides not matched to a gene: 4. Germline values: CDR1 LGHNA, CDR2 YNFKEQ. As DNA, the CDR3 is TGTGCCAGCAGCCAAGAGGGACAGTTCACCTACAATGAGCAGTTCTTC. Residues: CASSQEGQFTYNEQFF.

This clone was seen a few times. This sequence joins TRBV15 and TRBJ1-1, with D hard to call. Germline V gene sequence: CDR1 LNHNV, CDR2 YYDKDF (reference sequence). Trimming stripped 0 bases from V and 1 base from J, with 9 bases between. The CDR3 is made up of 15 amino acids. This CDR3 is CATSRDLSPNTEAFF. The DNA for the CDR3 is TGTGCCACCAGCAGAGATCTCAGTCCGAACACTGAAGCTTTCTTT.

The V gene is TRBV9, the J gene TRBJ2-6, with 9 positions matching TRBD2. Trimming at V came to 6 bases and at J to 4 bases, leaving 8 bases not matched to a gene. CDR1 SGDLS and CDR2 YYNGEE come from the germline V gene. CDR3 size: 16 residues. CDR3 residues: CASTPSGKGGANVLTF. CDR3 DNA sequence: TGTGCCAGCACCCCTAGCGGGAAGGGGGGGGCCAACGTCCTGACTTTC.

J is TRBJ1-2 and V is TRBV5-4, with D perhaps TRBD1 (5 bases). CDR3 size: 12 residues. Germline lookup yields CDR1 SGHNT and CDR2 YYREEE (reference sequence). The V gene lost 3 bases and the J gene lost 6 bases, with 9 bases spanning the gap. This chain's CDR3 is CASSSGGDGYTF. As DNA, the CDR3 is TGTGCCAGCAGCTCGGGGGGGGATGGCTACACCTTC.

The chain has TRBV6-5 and TRBJ1-6, with 8 nucleotides matching TRBD1. The CDR3 runs 14 residues. Germline CDR1 MNHEY, CDR2 SVGAGI. V shed 6 bases, J shed 8 bases, and the junction held 6 bases outside the gene matches. The CDR3 here is CASSDRGRDSPLHF. DNA for the CDR3: TGTGCCAGCAGCGACAGGGGAAGGGATTCACCCCTCCACTTT.

A word on this clone: At one end, the junction sequence differs from germline, possibly due to a read error. The rearrangement joins TRBV7-9 to TRBJ1-2; 7 bases align to TRBD1. Germline V gives CDR1 SEHNR, CDR2 FQNEAQ (reference sequence). This CDR3 has 17 amino acids. The CDR3 nucleotides read TGTTCCAGCAGCTACGGGGACAGCCGCCTAATCTGGTATGGCTACACCTTC. It is translated as CSSSYGDSRLIWYGYTF. The whole variable domain, filled in from reference TRBV7-9 and TRBJ1-2, reads DTGVSQNPRHKITKRGQNVTFRCDPISEHNRLYWYRQTLGQGPEFLTYFQNEAQLEKSRLLSDRFSAERPKGSFSTLEIQRTEQGDSAMYLCSSSYGDSRLIWYGYTFGSGTRLTVV.

This sequence joins TRBV6-5 and TRBJ1-5; no clear D gene. Germline CDR1 MNHEY, CDR2 SVGAGI. There are 14 residues in the CDR3. V dropped 4 bases and J dropped 1 base, with 8 bases sitting between them. The CDR3 is CASSFGMSNQPQHF. CDR3 coding DNA: TGTGCCAGCAGTTTCGGGATGAGCAATCAGCCCCAGCATTTT.

The chain combines TRBV10-2 with TRBJ2-1, with a weak D call TRBD2 (6 bases). The CDR3 contains 13 residues. Trimming left V 5 bases short and J 3 bases short, with 8 bases between. From germline, CDR1 is WSHSY and CDR2 SAAADI. This CDR3 reads CASSSSGYNEQFF. Written as DNA, the CDR3 is TGCGCCAGCAGTAGTAGCGGCTACAATGAGCAGTTCTTC.

J is TRBJ1-2 and V is TRBV30; D remains unclear. Germline V gene sequence: CDR1 GTSNPN, CDR2 SVGIG (reference sequence). The CDR3 loop spans 15 amino acids. The V end was cut by 0 bases, the J end by 0 bases, with 11 bases between. CDR3 sequence reads: CAWSVVAIANYGYTF. CDR3 DNA sequence: TGTGCCTGGAGTGTCGTAGCGATAGCTAACTATGGCTACACCTTC.

The chain joins TRBV5-1 to TRBJ2-3; TRBD2 agrees at 7 bases. The junction had 6 bases not matched to a gene; V was cut back by 5 bases and J by 0 bases. The CDR3 spans 15 residues. In germline, CDR1 is SGHRS, CDR2 YFSETQ. CDR3 DNA sequence: TGCGCCAGCAGGAGGAGCGGGACTAGCACAGATACGCAGTATTTT. This gives the protein CASRRSGTSTDTQYF.

The genes are TRBV18 and TRBJ2-2; TRBD1 agrees at 8 bases. V was clipped by 5 bases and J by 5 bases; unmatched bases: 7. The germline CDR1 and CDR2 sequences are KGHSH and LQKENI. The CDR3 sequence is 15 residues long. Here the CDR3 reads CASSADRVGTGELFF. Here the CDR3 DNA reads TGTGCCAGCTCAGCGGACAGGGTGGGAACCGGGGAGCTGTTTTTT.

The rearrangement joins TRBV6-5 to TRBJ2-3; weak D call: TRBD2 (5 bases). Germline V gene sequence: CDR1 MNHEY, CDR2 SVGAGI. The CDR3 has 12 amino acids. V dropped 4 bases and J dropped 5 bases, with 7 bases sitting between them. The CDR3 coding sequence is TGTGCCAGCAGTTGGGCGGGAGATACGCAGTATTTT. This encodes CASSWAGDTQYF.

V usage is TRBV11-2 and J usage is TRBJ2-1; D perhaps matches TRBD2 (6 bases). Germline CDR1 is SGHAT and CDR2 is FQNNGV. The CDR3 is 14 amino acids. Trimming removed 5 bases at V and 8 bases at J, with 16 bases between. CDR3 DNA: TGTGCCAGCAGCCCCCGGGAGTGGAGGGATGAGCAGTTCTTC. Its translation is CASSPREWRDEQFF. The whole variable domain, remainder taken from reference TRBV11-2 and TRBJ2-1, is EAGVAQSPRYKIIEKRQSVAFWCNPISGHATLYWYQQILGQGPKLLIQFQNNGVVDDSQLPKDRFSAERLKGVDSTLKIQPAKLEDSAVYLCASSPREWRDEQFFGPGTRLTVL.

This clone was picked up one time. The chain is built from TRBV5-1 and TRBJ2-7; possibly TRBD2 for D (5 bases). The CDR3 runs to 13 residues. CDR1 and CDR2 (germline): SGHRS, YFSETQ. V was clipped by 3 bases and J by 0 bases, with 7 bases between them. Written as DNA, the CDR3 is TGCGCCAGCAGCTCGGGGTCCTCCTACGAGCAGTACTTC. Translation: CASSSGSSYEQYF. Drawing the rest from reference TRBV5-1 and TRBJ2-7, the complete variable domain is KAGVTQTPRYLIKTRGQQVTLSCSPISGHRSVSWYQQTPGQGLQFLFEYFSETQRNKGNFPGRFSGRQFSNSRSEMNVSTLELGDSALYLCASSSGSSYEQYFGPGTRLTVT.

The rearrangement joins TRBV18 to TRBJ2-1, with no clear D. The V end was cut by 0 bases, the J end by 4 bases, with 4 bases between. CDR1 is KGHSH, CDR2 LQKENI, per germline. The CDR3 spans 13 residues. CDR3 region: CASSPPRYNEQFF. In nucleotides, the CDR3 is TGTGCCAGCTCACCACCGAGATACAATGAGCAGTTCTTC.

J is TRBJ2-1 and V is TRBV9; D is unresolved. Trimming removed 0 bases from V and 6 bases from J, with 16 bases in between. CDR3 length equals 16 residues. Germline V gene lookup returns CDR1 SGDLS and CDR2 YYNGEE. The CDR3 DNA sequence: TGTGCCAGCAGCGTAGCGGCGGCGTGGCAAGTCAATGAGCAGTTCTTC. It yields the protein CASSVAAAWQVNEQFF.

This clone appeared a few times. The chain joins TRBV5-1 to TRBJ2-1; 7 positions agree with TRBD2. The CDR3 consists of 15 residues. Germline V gene lookup returns CDR1 SGHRS and CDR2 YFSETQ. After removal of 5 bases from V and 0 bases from J, the junction contained 5 bases not matched to a gene. CDR3 nucleotide sequence: TGCGCCAGCAGGGAGACTAGCAGCTCCTACAATGAGCAGTTCTTC. Its translation is CASRETSSSYNEQFF. Using reference TRBV5-1 and TRBJ2-1 for the parts outside the CDR3, the full variable domain is KAGVTQTPRYLIKTRGQQVTLSCSPISGHRSVSWYQQTPGQGLQFLFEYFSETQRNKGNFPGRFSGRQFSNSRSEMNVSTLELGDSALYLCASRETSSSYNEQFFGPGTRLTVL.

This clone was observed a few times. The chain carries TRBV30 and TRBJ2-1, with TRBD2 matching over 8 bases. With V trimmed by 5 bases and J by 2 bases, 2 bases remained unmatched. CDR3 length: 13 residues. Germline CDR1 reads GTSNPN; CDR2 reads SVGIG (reference sequence). As DNA, the CDR3 is TGTGCCTGGGTTAGCGGGACCTACAATGAGCAGTTCTTC. Encoded protein: CAWVSGTYNEQFF.

The rearrangement links TRBV7-9 to TRBJ2-3; TRBD1 matches 9 bases. This CDR3 comprises 15 residues. V shed 2 bases, J shed 2 bases, and the junction held 2 bases outside the gene matches. Germline-derived CDR1 and CDR2 are SEHNR and FQNEAQ (reference sequence). CDR3 nucleotides: TGTGCCAGCAGCTTACGGGACAGGGACACAGATACGCAGTATTTT. It is translated as CASSLRDRDTDTQYF. Full variable domain (remainder filled in from reference TRBV7-9 and TRBJ2-3): DTGVSQNPRHKITKRGQNVTFRCDPISEHNRLYWYRQTLGQGPEFLTYFQNEAQLEKSRLLSDRFSAERPKGSFSTLEIQRTEQGDSAMYLCASSLRDRDTDTQYFGPGTRLTVL.

The rearrangement joins TRBV5-1 to TRBJ1-3, with D hard to call. Germline V gene sequence: CDR1 SGHRS, CDR2 YFSETQ. This CDR3 has 17 amino acids. V was shortened by 0 bases and J by 0 bases, with 13 bases between the two germline ends. CDR3 nucleotide sequence: TGCGCCAGCAGCTTGGCCGGGTCGTATAACTCTGGAAACACCATATATTTT. It translates to CASSLAGSYNSGNTIYF.

This clone was recorded a few times. The chain uses TRBV7-2 and TRBJ1-2; 11 bases are a match to TRBD1. V was pared by 1 base and J by 8 bases, with 6 bases of the junction left unmatched. CDR1 is SGHTA, CDR2 FQGNSA, per germline. The CDR3 totals 15 residues. CDR3 sequence reads: CASSLDRTGGLGYTF. CDR3 in DNA: TGTGCCAGCAGCTTAGACCGGACAGGGGGCTTGGGCTACACCTTC.

The V gene is TRBV28, the J gene TRBJ2-3, with TRBD1 matching 8 bases. The length of the CDR3 is 16 residues. Germline V gene data show CDR1 as MDHEN and CDR2 as SYDVKM. V lost 5 bases and J lost 1; bases outside the gene matches: 8. The CDR3 DNA sequence: TGTGCCAGCAGTATCGGACAGGGTTTAGGCACAGATACGCAGTATTTT. It yields the protein CASSIGQGLGTDTQYF.

This rearrangement joins TRBV4-3 to TRBJ1-2; D is perhaps TRBD1 (6 bases). The CDR3 consists of 17 residues. With 4 bases removed from V and 1 base from J, the gap between germline ends came to 19 bases. The germline V gene has CDR1 LGHNA and CDR2 YSLEER. CDR3 region: CASSLNWGQAVNYGYTF. Here the CDR3 DNA reads TGCGCCAGCAGCCTAAACTGGGGGCAGGCTGTTAACTATGGCTACACCTTC.

The CDR3 here is CASSGVGTGHNYGYTF. DNA of the CDR3: TGTGCCAGCAGTGGAGTAGGGACAGGGCATAACTATGGCTACACCTTC. This rearrangement joins TRBV25-1 to TRBJ1-2, with 9 bases matching TRBD1. Germline loops: CDR1 MGHDK, CDR2 SYGVNS. CDR3 size: 16 residues. Germline trimming cut 4 bases from V and 1 base from J; bases unmatched to any gene: 7.

The chain joins TRBV5-8 to TRBJ2-1; possibly TRBD2 for D (5 bases). V was cut by 0 bases and J by 0 bases, with 7 bases left in between. Looked up from germline, CDR1 is SGHTS and CDR2 is YDEGEE. The CDR3 is made up of 15 amino acids. CDR3 coding DNA: TGTGCCAGCAGCTTGGATGGGAGCTCCTACAATGAGCAGTTCTTC. Residues: CASSLDGSSYNEQFF.

This chain joins TRBV9 and TRBJ2-3, with 7 bases aligning to TRBD1. Germline V gene data show CDR1 as SGDLS and CDR2 as YYNGEE. This CDR3 has 15 residues. J was trimmed by 2 bases and V by 4 bases; bases with no gene match: 7. Written as DNA, the CDR3 is TGTGCCAGCAGCTACAGGGGCTTCCTCACAGATACGCAGTATTTT. This sequence encodes CASSYRGFLTDTQYF.